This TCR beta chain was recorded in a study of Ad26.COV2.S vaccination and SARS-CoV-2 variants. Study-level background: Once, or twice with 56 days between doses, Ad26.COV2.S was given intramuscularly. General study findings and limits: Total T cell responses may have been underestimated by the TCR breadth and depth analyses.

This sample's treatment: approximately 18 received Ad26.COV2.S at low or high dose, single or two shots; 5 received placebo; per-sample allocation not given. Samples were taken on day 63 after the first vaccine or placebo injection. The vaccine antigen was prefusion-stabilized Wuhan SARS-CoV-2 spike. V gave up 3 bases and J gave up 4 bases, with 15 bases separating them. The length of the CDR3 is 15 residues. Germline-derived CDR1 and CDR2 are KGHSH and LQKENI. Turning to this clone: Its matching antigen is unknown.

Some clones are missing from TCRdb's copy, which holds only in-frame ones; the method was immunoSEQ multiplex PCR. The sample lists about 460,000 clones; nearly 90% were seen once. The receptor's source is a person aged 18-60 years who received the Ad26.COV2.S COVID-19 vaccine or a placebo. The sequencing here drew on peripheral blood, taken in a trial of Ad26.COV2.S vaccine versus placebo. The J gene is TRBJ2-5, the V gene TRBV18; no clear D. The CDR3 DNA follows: TGTGCCAGCTCACCGGCCCGTGTAGTGCGAGAGACCCAGTACTTC. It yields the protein CASSPARVVRETQYF.